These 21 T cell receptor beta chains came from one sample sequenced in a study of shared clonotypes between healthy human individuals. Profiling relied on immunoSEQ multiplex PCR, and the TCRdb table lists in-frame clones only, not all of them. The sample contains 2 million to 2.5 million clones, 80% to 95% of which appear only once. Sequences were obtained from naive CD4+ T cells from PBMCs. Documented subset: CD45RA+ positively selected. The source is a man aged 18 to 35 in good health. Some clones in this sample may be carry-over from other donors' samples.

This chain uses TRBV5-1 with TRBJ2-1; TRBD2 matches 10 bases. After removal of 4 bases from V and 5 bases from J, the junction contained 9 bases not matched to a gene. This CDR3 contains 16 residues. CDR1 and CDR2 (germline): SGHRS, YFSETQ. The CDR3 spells CASSKSGTSDHNEQFF. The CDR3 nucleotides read TGCGCCAGCAGCAAGTCCGGGACTAGCGACCACAATGAGCAGTTCTTC.

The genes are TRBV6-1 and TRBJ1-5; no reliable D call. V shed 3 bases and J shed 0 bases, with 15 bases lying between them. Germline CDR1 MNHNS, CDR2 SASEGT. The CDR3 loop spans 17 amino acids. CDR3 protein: CASSDQDAQYSNQPQHF. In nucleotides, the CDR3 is TGTGCCAGCAGTGATCAGGATGCCCAATATAGCAATCAGCCCCAGCATTTT.

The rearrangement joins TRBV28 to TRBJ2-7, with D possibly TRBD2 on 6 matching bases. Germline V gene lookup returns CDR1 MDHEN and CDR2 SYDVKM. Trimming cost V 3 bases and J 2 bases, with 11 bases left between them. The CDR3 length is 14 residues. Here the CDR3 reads CASSLIIAAYEQYF. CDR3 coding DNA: TGTGCCAGCAGTTTGATCATAGCGGCCTACGAGCAGTACTTC. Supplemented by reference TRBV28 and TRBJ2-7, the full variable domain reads DVKVTQSSRYLVKRTGEKVFLECVQDMDHENMFWYRQDPGLGLRLIYFSYDVKMKEKGDIPEGYSVSREKKERFSLILESASTNQTSMYLCASSLIIAAYEQYFGPGTRLTVT.

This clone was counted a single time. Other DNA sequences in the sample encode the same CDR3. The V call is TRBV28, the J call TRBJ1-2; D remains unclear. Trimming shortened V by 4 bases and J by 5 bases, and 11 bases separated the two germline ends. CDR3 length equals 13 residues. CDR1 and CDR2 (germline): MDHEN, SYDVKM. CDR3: CASSSGRDYGYTF. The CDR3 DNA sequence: TGTGCCAGCAGTTCCGGACGGGATTATGGCTACACCTTC.

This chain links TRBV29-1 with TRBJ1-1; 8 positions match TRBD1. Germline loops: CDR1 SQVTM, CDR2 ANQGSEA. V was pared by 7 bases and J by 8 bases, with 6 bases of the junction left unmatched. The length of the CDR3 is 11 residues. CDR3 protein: CSARTGNEAFF. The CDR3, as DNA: TGCAGCGCCCGGACAGGGAACGAAGCTTTCTTT.

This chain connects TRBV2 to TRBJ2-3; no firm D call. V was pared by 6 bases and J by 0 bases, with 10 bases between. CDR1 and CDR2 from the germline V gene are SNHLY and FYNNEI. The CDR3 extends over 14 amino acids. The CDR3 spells CASRDLQSTDTQYF. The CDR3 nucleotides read TGTGCCAGCAGAGACTTACAGAGCACAGATACGCAGTATTTT.

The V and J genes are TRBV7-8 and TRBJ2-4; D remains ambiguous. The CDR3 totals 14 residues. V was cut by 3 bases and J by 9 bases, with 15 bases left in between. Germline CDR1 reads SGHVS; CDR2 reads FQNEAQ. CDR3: CASSFDHGVSIQYF. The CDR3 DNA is TGTGCCAGCAGCTTTGATCATGGGGTTAGCATTCAGTACTTC.

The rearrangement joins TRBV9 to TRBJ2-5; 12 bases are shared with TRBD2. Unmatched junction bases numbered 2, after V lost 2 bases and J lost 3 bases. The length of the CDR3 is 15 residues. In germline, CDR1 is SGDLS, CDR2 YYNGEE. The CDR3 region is CASSVTSGSEETQYF. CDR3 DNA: TGTGCCAGCAGCGTGACTAGCGGGAGCGAAGAGACCCAGTACTTC.

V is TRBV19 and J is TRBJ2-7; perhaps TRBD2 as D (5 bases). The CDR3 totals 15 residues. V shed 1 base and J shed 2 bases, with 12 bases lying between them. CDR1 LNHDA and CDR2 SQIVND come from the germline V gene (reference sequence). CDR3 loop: CASSIVSGRTYEQYF. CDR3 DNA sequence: TGTGCCAGTAGTATAGTGAGCGGACGGACCTACGAGCAGTACTTC.

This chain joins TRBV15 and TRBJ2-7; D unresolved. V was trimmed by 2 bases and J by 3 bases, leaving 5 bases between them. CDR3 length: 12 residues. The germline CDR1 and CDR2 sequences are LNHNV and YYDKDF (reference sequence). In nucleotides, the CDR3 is TGTGCCACCAGCAGATCATACTACGAGCAGTACTTC. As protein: CATSRSYYEQYF. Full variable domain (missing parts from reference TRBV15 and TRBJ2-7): DAMVIQNPRYQVTQFGKPVTLSCSQTLNHNVMYWYQQKSSQAPKLLFHYYDKDFNNEADTPDNFQSRRPNTSFCFLDIRSPGLGDTAMYLCATSRSYYEQYFGPGTRLTVT.

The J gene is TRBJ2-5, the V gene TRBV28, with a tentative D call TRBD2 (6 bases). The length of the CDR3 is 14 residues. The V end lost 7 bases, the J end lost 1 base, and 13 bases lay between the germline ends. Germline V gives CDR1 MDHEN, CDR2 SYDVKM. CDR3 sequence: CASTMIAAQETQYF. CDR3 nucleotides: TGTGCCAGCACTATGATAGCGGCCCAAGAGACCCAGTACTTC.

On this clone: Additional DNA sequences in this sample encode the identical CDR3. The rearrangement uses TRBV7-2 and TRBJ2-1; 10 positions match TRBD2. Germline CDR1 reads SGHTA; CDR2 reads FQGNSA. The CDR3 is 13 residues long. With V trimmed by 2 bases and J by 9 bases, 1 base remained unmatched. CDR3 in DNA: TGTGCCAGCAGCTTAAGCGGGAGGGGTGAGCAGTTCTTC. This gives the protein CASSLSGRGEQFF.

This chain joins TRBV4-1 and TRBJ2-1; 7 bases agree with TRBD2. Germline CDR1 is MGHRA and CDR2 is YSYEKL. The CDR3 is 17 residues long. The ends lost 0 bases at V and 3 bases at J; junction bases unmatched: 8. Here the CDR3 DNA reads TGCGCCAGCAGCCAAGATTACGTTGCGGGAGACTACAATGAGCAGTTCTTC. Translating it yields CASSQDYVAGDYNEQFF.

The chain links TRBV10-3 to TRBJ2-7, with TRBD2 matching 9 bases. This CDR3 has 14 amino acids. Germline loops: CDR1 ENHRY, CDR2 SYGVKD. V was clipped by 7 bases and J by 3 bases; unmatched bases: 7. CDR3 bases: TGTGCCATCAAAGCGGGAGGACCCATCTACGAGCAGTACTTC. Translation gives CAIKAGGPIYEQYF.

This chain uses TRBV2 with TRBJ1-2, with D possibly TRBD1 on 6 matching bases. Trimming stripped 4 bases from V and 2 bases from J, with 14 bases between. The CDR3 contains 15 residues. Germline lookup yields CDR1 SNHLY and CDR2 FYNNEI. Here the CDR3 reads CASSGSGVRNYGYTF. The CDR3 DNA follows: TGTGCCAGCAGTGGTTCAGGGGTTAGAAACTATGGCTACACCTTC.

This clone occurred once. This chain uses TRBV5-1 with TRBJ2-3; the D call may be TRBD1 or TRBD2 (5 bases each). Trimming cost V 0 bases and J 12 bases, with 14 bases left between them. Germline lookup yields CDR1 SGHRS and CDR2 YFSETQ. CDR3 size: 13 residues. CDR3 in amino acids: CASSLDWLGRQYF. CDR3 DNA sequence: TGCGCCAGCAGCTTGGATTGGCTGGGACGCCAGTATTTT.

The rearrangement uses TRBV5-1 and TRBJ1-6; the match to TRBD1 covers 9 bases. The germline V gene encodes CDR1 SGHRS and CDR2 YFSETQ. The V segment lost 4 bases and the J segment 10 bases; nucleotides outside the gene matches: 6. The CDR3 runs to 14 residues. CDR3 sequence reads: CASSLQGAESPLHF. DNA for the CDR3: TGCGCCAGCAGCCTACAGGGGGCTGAATCACCCCTCCACTTT.

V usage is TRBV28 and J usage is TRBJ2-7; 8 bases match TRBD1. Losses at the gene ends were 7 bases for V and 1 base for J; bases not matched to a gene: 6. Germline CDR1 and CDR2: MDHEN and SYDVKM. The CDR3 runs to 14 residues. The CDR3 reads CASKIRDRSYEQYF. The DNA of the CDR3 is TGTGCCAGCAAAATTAGGGACAGGTCCTACGAGCAGTACTTC.

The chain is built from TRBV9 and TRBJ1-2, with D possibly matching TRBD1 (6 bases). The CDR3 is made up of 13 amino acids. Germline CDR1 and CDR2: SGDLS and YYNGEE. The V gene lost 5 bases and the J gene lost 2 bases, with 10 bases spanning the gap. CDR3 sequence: CASSQGQNYGYTF. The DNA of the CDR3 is TGTGCCAGCAGTCAGGGGCAGAACTATGGCTACACCTTC.

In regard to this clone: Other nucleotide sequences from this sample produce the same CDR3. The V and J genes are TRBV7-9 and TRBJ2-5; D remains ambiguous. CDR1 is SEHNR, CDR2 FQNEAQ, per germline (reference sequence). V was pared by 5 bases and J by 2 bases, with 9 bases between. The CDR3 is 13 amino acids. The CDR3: CASSPTGQETQYF. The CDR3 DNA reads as TGTGCCAGCAGCCCGACTGGTCAAGAGACCCAGTACTTC.

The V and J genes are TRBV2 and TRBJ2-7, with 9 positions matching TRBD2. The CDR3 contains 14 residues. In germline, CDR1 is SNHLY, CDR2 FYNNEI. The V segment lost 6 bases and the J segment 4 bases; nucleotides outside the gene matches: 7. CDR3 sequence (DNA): TGTGCCAGCAGGCCAGCGGGGGGCGGTTACGAGCAGTACTTC. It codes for CASRPAGGGYEQYF.